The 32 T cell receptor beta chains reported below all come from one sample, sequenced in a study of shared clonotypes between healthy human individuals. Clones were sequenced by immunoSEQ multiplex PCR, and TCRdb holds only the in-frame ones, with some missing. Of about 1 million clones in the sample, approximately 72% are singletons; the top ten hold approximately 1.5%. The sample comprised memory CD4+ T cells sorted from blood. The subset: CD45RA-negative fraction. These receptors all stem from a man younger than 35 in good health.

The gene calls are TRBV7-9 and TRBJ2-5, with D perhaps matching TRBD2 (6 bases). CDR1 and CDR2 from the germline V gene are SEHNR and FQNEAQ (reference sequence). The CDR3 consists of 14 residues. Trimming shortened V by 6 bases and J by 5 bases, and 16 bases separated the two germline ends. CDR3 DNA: TGTGCCAGCAGTCAGAGACTAGTTGGTGAGACCCAGTACTTC. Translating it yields CASSQRLVGETQYF.

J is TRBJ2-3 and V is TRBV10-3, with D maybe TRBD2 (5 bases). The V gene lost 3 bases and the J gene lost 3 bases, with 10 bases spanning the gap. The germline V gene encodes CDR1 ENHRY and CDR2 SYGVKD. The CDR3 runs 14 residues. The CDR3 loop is CAISDLGRTDTQYF. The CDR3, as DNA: TGTGCCATCAGTGATTTGGGGAGAACAGATACGCAGTATTTT.

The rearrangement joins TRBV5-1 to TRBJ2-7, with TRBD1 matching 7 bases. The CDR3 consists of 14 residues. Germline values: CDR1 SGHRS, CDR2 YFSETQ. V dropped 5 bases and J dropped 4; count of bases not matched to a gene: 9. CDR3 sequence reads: CASSSDRDGYEQYF. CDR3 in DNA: TGCGCCAGCAGTTCCGACAGGGACGGATACGAGCAGTACTTC.

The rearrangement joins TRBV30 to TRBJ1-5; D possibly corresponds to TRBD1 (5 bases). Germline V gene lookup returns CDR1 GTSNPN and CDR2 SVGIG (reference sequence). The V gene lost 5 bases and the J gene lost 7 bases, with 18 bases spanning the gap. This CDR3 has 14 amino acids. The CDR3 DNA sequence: TGTGCCTGGGCCGTCCGGGACGGCACCCAGCCCCAGCATTTT. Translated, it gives CAWAVRDGTQPQHF.

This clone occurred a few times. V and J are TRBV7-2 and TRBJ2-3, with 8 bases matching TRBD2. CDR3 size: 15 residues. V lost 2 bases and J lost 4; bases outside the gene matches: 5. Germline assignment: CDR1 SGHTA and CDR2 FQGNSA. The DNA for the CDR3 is TGTGCCAGCAGCTTAAGCGGGAGTAGCGCAGATACGCAGTATTTT. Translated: CASSLSGSSADTQYF.

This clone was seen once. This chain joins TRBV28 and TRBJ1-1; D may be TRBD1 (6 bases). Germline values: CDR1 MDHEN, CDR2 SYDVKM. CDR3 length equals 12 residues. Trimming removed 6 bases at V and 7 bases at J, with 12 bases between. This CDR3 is CASSRDKVEAFF. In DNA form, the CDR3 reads TGTGCCAGCAGCCGGGACAAGGTTGAAGCTTTCTTT.

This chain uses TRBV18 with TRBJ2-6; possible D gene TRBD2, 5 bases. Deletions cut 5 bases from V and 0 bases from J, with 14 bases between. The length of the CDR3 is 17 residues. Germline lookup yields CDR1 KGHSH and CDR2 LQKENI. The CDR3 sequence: CASSFGLISSGANVLTF. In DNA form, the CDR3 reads TGTGCCAGCTCATTTGGACTGATTTCCTCTGGGGCCAACGTCCTGACTTTC.

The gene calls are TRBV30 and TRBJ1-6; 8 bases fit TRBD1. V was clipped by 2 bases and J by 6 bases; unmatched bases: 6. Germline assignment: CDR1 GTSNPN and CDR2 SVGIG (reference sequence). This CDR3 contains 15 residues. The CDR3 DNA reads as TGTGCCTGGAGTAACACAGGGGGTTTTAATTCACCCCTCCACTTT. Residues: CAWSNTGGFNSPLHF.

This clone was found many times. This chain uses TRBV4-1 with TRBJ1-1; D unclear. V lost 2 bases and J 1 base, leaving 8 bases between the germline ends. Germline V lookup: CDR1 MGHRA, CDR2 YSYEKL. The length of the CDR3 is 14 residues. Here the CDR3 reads CASSQPLWNTEAFF. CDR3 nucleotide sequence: TGCGCCAGCAGCCAACCCTTATGGAACACTGAAGCTTTCTTT.

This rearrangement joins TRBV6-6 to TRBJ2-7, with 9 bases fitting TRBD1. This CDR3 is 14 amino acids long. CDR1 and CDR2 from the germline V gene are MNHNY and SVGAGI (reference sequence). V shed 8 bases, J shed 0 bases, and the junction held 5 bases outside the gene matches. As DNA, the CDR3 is TGTGCCAGCGATGGGACAGGGAACTCCTACGAGCAGTACTTC. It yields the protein CASDGTGNSYEQYF.

The CDR3 spells CASYLGGARNIQYF. CDR3 DNA: TGTGCCAGCTACCTAGGAGGGGCGCGGAACATTCAGTACTTC. This rearrangement joins TRBV18 to TRBJ2-4; weak D call: TRBD2 (6 bases). V was cut by 7 bases and J by 7 bases, with 17 bases left in between. The CDR3 is 14 residues long. Germline-derived CDR1 and CDR2 are KGHSH and LQKENI.

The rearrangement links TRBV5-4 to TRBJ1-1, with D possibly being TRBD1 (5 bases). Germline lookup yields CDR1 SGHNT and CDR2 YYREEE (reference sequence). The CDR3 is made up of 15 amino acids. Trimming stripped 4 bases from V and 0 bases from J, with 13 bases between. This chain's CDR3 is CASSPRQPMNTEAFF. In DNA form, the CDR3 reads TGTGCCAGCAGCCCTCGACAGCCTATGAACACTGAAGCTTTCTTT.

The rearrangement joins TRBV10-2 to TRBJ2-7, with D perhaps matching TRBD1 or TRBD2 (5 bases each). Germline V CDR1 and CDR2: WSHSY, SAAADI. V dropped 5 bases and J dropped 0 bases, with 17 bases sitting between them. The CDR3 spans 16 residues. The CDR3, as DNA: TGCGCCAGCAGTCCCTCCTGGGGGAGCTTCTCCTACGAGCAGTACTTC. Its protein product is CASSPSWGSFSYEQYF.

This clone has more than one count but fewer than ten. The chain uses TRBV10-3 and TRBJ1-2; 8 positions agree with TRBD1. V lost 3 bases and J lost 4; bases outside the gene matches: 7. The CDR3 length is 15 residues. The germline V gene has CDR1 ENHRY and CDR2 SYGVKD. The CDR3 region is CAISELGQGSYGYTF. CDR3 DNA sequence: TGTGCCATCAGTGAACTAGGACAGGGAAGCTATGGCTACACCTTC.

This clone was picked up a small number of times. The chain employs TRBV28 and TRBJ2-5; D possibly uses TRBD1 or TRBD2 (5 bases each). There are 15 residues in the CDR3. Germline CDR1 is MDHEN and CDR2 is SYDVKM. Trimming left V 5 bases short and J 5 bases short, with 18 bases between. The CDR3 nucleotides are TGTGCCAGCAGTAAACTAGGGATAGGGGCGGAGACCCAGTACTTC. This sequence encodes CASSKLGIGAETQYF.

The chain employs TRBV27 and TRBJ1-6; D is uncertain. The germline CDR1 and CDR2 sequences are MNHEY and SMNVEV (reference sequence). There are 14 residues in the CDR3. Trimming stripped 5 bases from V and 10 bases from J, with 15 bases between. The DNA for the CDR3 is TGTGCCAGCAGTGGTGCCTCCGGTCTATCACCCCTCCACTTT. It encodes CASSGASGLSPLHF.

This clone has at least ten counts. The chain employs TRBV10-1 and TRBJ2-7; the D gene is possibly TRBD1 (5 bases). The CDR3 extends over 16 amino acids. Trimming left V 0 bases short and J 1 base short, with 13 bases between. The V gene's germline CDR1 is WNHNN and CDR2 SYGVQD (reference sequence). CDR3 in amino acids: CASSESSARGSYEQYF. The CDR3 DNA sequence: TGCGCCAGCAGTGAGTCGTCGGCTAGGGGTTCCTACGAGCAGTACTTC.

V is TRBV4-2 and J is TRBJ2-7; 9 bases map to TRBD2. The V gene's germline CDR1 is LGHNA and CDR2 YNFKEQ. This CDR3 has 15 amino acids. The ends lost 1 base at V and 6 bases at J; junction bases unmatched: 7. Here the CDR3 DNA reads TGTGCCAGCAGCCAAGGGGGCGGGGGGGCCGTCGAGCAGTACTTC. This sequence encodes CASSQGGGGAVEQYF.

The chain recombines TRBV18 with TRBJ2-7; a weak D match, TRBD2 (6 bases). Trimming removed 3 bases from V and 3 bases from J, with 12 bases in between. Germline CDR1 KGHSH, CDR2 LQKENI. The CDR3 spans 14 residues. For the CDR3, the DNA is TGTGCCAGCTCACCGGGACTGGACTTCTACGAGCAGTACTTC. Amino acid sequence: CASSPGLDFYEQYF.

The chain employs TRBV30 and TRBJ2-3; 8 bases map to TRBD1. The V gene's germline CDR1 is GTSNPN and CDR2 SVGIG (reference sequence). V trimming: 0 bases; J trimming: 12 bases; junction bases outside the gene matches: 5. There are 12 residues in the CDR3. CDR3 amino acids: CAWSVVQGGQYF. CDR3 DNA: TGTGCCTGGAGTGTGGTACAGGGGGGCCAGTATTTT.

This chain's CDR3 is CASSDMTRGGYNEQFF. The CDR3 bases are TGTGCCAGCAGCGACATGACTAGAGGGGGGTACAATGAGCAGTTCTTC. The chain is built from TRBV2 and TRBJ2-1; D may be TRBD1 or TRBD2 (6 bases each). This CDR3 region has 16 residues. V was trimmed by 6 bases and J by 4 bases, leaving 19 bases between them. Germline V lookup: CDR1 SNHLY, CDR2 FYNNEI.

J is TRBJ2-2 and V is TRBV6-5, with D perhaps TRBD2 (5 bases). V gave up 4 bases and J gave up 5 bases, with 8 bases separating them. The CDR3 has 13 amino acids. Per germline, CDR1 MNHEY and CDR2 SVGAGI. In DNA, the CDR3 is TGTGCCAGCAGTTCAACGGGGACCGGGGAGCTGTTTTTT. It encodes CASSSTGTGELFF.

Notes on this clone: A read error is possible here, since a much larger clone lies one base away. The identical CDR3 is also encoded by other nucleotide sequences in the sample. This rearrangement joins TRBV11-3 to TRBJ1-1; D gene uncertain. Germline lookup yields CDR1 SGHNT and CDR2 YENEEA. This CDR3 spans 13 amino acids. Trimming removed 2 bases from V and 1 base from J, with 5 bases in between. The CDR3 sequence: CASSLRGNTEAFF. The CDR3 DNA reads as TGTGCCAGCAGCTTACGAGGGAACACTGAAGCTTTCTTT.

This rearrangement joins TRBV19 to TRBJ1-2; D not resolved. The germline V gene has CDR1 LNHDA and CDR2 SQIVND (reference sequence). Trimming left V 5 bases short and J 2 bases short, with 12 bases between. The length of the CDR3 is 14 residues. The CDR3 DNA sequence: TGTGCCAGTAGTTTCCCCACTATCAACTATGGCTACACCTTC. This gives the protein CASSFPTINYGYTF.

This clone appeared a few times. CDR3 amino acids: CSAMGREGQPQHF. In DNA form, the CDR3 reads TGCAGCGCCATGGGCAGGGAGGGACAGCCCCAGCATTTT. The chain carries TRBV29-1 and TRBJ1-5; the D gene is possibly TRBD1 (5 bases). The CDR3 runs to 13 residues. Trimming took off 7 bases at V and 7 bases at J, with 17 bases between the two ends. CDR1 SQVTM and CDR2 ANQGSEA come from the germline V gene.

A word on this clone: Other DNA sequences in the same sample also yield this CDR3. This CDR3 reads CATSRDGRSNQPQHF. CDR3 DNA sequence: TGTGCCACCAGCAGAGATGGTCGTAGCAATCAGCCCCAGCATTTT. The V gene is TRBV15, the J gene TRBJ1-5; D uncertain. Germline values: CDR1 LNHNV, CDR2 YYDKDF (reference sequence). The CDR3 runs to 15 residues. Trimming shortened V by 0 bases and J by 0 bases, and 6 bases separated the two germline ends.

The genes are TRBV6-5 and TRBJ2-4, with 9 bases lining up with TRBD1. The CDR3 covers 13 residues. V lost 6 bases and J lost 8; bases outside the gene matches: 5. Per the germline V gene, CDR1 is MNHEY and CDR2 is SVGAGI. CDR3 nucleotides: TGTGCCAGCAGGGAGACAGGGGGTCACATTCAGTACTTC. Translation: CASRETGGHIQYF.

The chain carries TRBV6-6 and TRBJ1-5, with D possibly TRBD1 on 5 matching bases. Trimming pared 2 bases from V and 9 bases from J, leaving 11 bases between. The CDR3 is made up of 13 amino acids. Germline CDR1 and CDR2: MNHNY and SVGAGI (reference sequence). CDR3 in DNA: TGTGCCAGCAGTTACCGTCGGGGCGGGCCCCAGCATTTT. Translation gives CASSYRRGGPQHF.

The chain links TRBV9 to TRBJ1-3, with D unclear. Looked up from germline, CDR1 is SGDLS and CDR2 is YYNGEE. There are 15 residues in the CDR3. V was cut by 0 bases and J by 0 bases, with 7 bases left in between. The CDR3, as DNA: TGTGCCAGCAGCGTAGAGGACTACTCTGGAAACACCATATATTTT. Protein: CASSVEDYSGNTIYF.

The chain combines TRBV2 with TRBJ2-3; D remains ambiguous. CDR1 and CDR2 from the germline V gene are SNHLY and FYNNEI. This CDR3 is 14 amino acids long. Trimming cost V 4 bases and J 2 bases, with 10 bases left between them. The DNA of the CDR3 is TGTGCCAGCAGTGGACGGCGGATCACAGATACGCAGTATTTT. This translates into CASSGRRITDTQYF.

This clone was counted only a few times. The CDR3, as DNA: TGTGCCAGCAGCGTAGGAACTGGGGTCTCAAAAGAAGAGACCCAGTACTTC. Protein: CASSVGTGVSKEETQYF. This chain connects TRBV9 to TRBJ2-5; D is unresolved. In germline, CDR1 is SGDLS, CDR2 YYNGEE. The CDR3 totals 17 residues. V was trimmed by 0 bases and J by 3 bases, leaving 18 bases between them.

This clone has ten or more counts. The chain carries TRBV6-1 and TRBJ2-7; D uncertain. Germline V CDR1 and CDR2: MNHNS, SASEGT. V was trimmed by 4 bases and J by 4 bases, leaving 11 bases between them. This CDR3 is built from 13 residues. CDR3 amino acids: CASSGVRKYEQYF. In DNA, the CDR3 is TGTGCCAGCAGTGGTGTCAGAAAATACGAGCAGTACTTC.